The next 23 T cell receptor beta chains were all read from a single sample in a study of blood T cell repertoires in COVID-19. Sequenced by immunoSEQ multiplex PCR; TCRdb stores in-frame clones only, minus some. The sample lists about 200,000 clones, around 76% occurring once. Input material: peripheral blood. These receptors originate from a woman between 55 and 75 years old with COVID-19, enrolled during active disease.

This clone was detected only once. The chain employs TRBV5-6 and TRBJ2-3; 14 nucleotides match TRBD2. From germline, CDR1 is SGHDT and CDR2 YYEEEE. This CDR3 is built from 14 residues. Trimming cost V 5 bases and J 6 bases; bases outside gene matches: 2. CDR3 in DNA: TGTGCCAGCAGGAGACTAGCGGGAGGGGATACGCAGTATTTT. Translated, it gives CASRRLAGGDTQYF.

The chain combines TRBV19 with TRBJ2-7; perhaps TRBD1 as D (6 bases). The CDR3 length is 14 residues. Between the trimmed V and J ends, which lost 3 bases and 3 bases, there was a span of 12 bases. Looked up from germline, CDR1 is LNHDA and CDR2 is SQIVND (reference sequence). This chain's CDR3 is CASSMIVDSYEQYF. DNA of the CDR3: TGTGCCAGTAGTATGATCGTGGACAGCTACGAGCAGTACTTC.

This chain links TRBV21-1 with TRBJ1-2; TRBD1 reflects the table's D call only, with no check against the DNA. TRBV21-1 is a known pseudogene. The CDR3 is made up of 15 amino acids. This CDR3 is CARNGLDSYIYGYTF. The CDR3 coding sequence is TGTGCCAGAAATGGCCTCGACAGTTACATCTATGGCTACACCTTC.

The chain combines TRBV5-1 with TRBJ2-7; 11 nucleotides line up with TRBD2. CDR1 is SGHRS, CDR2 YFSETQ, per germline. This CDR3 comprises 17 residues. V was pared by 5 bases and J by 1 base, with 11 bases of the junction left unmatched. CDR3 sequence: CASRVNSGRAGSYEQYF. In nucleotides, the CDR3 is TGCGCCAGCAGGGTTAATAGCGGGAGGGCCGGGTCCTACGAGCAGTACTTC.

The CDR3 sequence: CASRSGLSGNTIYF. For the CDR3, the DNA is TGTGCCAGCAGATCGGGACTCTCTGGAAACACCATATATTTT. The chain employs TRBV5-4 and TRBJ1-3, with a tentative D call TRBD1 (5 bases). CDR1 and CDR2 from the germline V gene are SGHNT and YYREEE (reference sequence). The V and J ends lost 5 bases and 0 bases respectively, with 9 bases between them. CDR3 size: 14 residues.

This clone was observed many times. The genes are TRBV28 and TRBJ1-5; 11 bases match TRBD1. Germline trimming cut 5 bases from V and 6 bases from J; bases unmatched to any gene: 6. CDR3 length equals 15 residues. CDR1 is MDHEN and CDR2 is SYDVKM in the germline V gene. The CDR3 protein is CASSLGTGGGQPQHF. DNA for the CDR3: TGTGCCAGCAGTCTAGGGACAGGGGGAGGTCAGCCCCAGCATTTT.

The chain joins TRBV10-3 to TRBJ2-5; 10 nucleotides agree with TRBD1. Germline V lookup: CDR1 ENHRY, CDR2 SYGVKD. The CDR3 covers 13 residues. Unmatched junction bases numbered 3, after V lost 6 bases and J lost 5 bases. The CDR3 region is CAISPGQGETQYF. For the CDR3, the DNA is TGTGCCATCAGCCCGGGACAGGGGGAGACCCAGTACTTC.

The chain is built from TRBV3-1 (or the pseudogene TRBV3-2) and TRBJ1-6, with TRBD1 matching over 7 bases. The CDR3 is 15 residues long. Germline V lookup: CDR1 LGHDT, CDR2 YNNKEL (reference sequence). The V gene end was trimmed by 4 bases and the J gene end by 6 bases; junction bases not matched to a gene: 6. The CDR3 DNA sequence: TGTGCCAGCAGCCTCGGGACAGCTCCTAATTCACCCCTCCACTTT. Its translation is CASSLGTAPNSPLHF.

The J gene is TRBJ1-5, the V gene TRBV5-1; D might be TRBD1 (5 bases). In germline, CDR1 is SGHRS, CDR2 YFSETQ. The CDR3 extends over 14 amino acids. V was pared by 4 bases and J by 11 bases, with 19 bases between. CDR3 coding DNA: TGCGCCAGCAGCCTCGGGGGGTCGGATATAACCCAGCATTTT. Amino acid sequence: CASSLGGSDITQHF.

The chain links TRBV5-1 to TRBJ2-3; 8 bases fit TRBD1. This CDR3 region has 15 residues. V shed 4 bases and J 1 base; nucleotides not matched to a gene: 5. From germline, CDR1 is SGHRS and CDR2 YFSETQ. The CDR3 here is CASSRTGYGTDTQYF. The CDR3 DNA is TGCGCCAGCAGCCGGACAGGGTACGGCACAGATACGCAGTATTTT.

The chain is built from TRBV19 and TRBJ2-1; 10 bases agree with TRBD2. Trimming took 5 bases from V and 2 from J; bases not matched to a gene: 3. This CDR3 comprises 15 residues. Germline V gives CDR1 LNHDA, CDR2 SQIVND (reference sequence). The CDR3 coding sequence is TGTGCCAGTAGTCCTCTAGCGGGGGCCTACAATGAGCAGTTCTTC. It encodes CASSPLAGAYNEQFF.

The rearrangement links TRBV28 to TRBJ2-3; 9 nucleotides agree with TRBD2. V was pared by 2 bases and J by 1 base, with 7 bases of the junction left unmatched. Germline V gene data show CDR1 as MDHEN and CDR2 as SYDVKM. The CDR3 runs 17 residues. This chain's CDR3 is CASSLPSGAPGTDTQYF. In DNA form, the CDR3 reads TGTGCCAGCAGTTTACCTAGCGGGGCCCCTGGCACAGATACGCAGTATTTT.

CDR3 sequence: CASSQGQGYGYTF. The CDR3, as DNA: TGTGCCAGTAGCCAGGGACAGGGCTATGGCTACACCTTC. The chain uses TRBV19 and TRBJ1-2; 9 bases are shared with TRBD1. Germline CDR1 LNHDA, CDR2 SQIVND (reference sequence). The CDR3 loop spans 13 amino acids. The ends lost 6 bases at V and 4 bases at J; junction bases unmatched: 3.

This chain links TRBV4-1 with TRBJ2-5, with 7 bases that match TRBD1. The germline CDR1 and CDR2 sequences are MGHRA and YSYEKL. With 0 bases clipped from V and 5 bases from J, the junction kept 9 bases outside the gene matches. This CDR3 is 16 amino acids long. CDR3: CASSQERARGQETQYF. CDR3 sequence (DNA): TGCGCCAGCAGCCAAGAAAGGGCTAGGGGACAGGAGACCCAGTACTTC.

V usage is TRBV7-3 and J usage is TRBJ2-2; D uncertain. The CDR3 totals 16 residues. The V and J ends lost 1 base and 1 base respectively, with 10 bases between them. In germline, CDR1 is SGHTA, CDR2 FQGTGA. CDR3 loop: CASSLSRSRNTGELFF. CDR3 in DNA: TGTGCCAGCAGCTTAAGTCGGAGTCGGAACACCGGGGAGCTGTTTTTT.

This rearrangement joins TRBV5-1 to TRBJ2-3; no definite D call. V was clipped by 1 base and J by 0 bases, with 6 bases between them. Germline V CDR1 and CDR2: SGHRS, YFSETQ. This CDR3 has 14 residues. Here the CDR3 DNA reads TGCGCCAGCAGCTTGAGCCCCAGCACAGATACGCAGTATTTT. Protein product: CASSLSPSTDTQYF.

This clone was seen once. One end of the junction varies from germline; a read error may be responsible. This sequence joins TRBV28 and TRBJ1-5; 9 bases match TRBD1. CDR1 and CDR2 (germline): MDHEN, SYDVKM. The CDR3 is 15 amino acids. This CDR3 is CATSTGGDSNQPQHF. The DNA of the CDR3 is TGTGCCACCAGTACAGGGGGCGATAGCAATCAGCCCCAGCATTTT.

V is TRBV27 and J is TRBJ1-2, with 9 positions matching TRBD1. The ends lost 2 bases at V and 6 bases at J; junction bases unmatched: 4. The CDR3 runs to 14 residues. Germline V gives CDR1 MNHEY, CDR2 SMNVEV (reference sequence). CDR3 in DNA: TGTGCCAGCAGTTTAACCGGGACAGGGAATGGCTACACCTTC. Translated: CASSLTGTGNGYTF.

This clone was recorded once. The chain uses TRBV7-9 and TRBJ1-1, with a tentative D call TRBD1 (5 bases). The germline CDR1 and CDR2 sequences are SEHNR and FQNEAQ (reference sequence). This CDR3 region has 15 residues. The V and J ends lost 4 bases and 4 bases respectively, with 16 bases between them. The CDR3 is CASSSWGSNSTEAFF. CDR3 sequence (DNA): TGTGCCAGCAGCTCATGGGGCAGCAATTCCACTGAAGCTTTCTTT.

This rearrangement joins TRBV29-1 to TRBJ2-1, with TRBD1 as a possible D gene (6 bases). The V and J ends lost 6 bases and 8 bases respectively, with 17 bases between them. The CDR3 length is 13 residues. Germline-derived CDR1 and CDR2 are SQVTM and ANQGSEA. Written as DNA, the CDR3 is TGCAGCGTCGGACAGACAGAAGGCTATGAGCAGTTCTTC. It encodes CSVGQTEGYEQFF.

This clone was found many times. The chain recombines TRBV30 with TRBJ1-6, with 8 nucleotides matching TRBD1. V shed 3 bases and J 7 bases; nucleotides not matched to a gene: 8. The CDR3 contains 15 residues. Germline values: CDR1 GTSNPN, CDR2 SVGIG (reference sequence). Here the CDR3 reads CAWRKDRAKNSPLHF. DNA of the CDR3: TGTGCCTGGAGGAAGGACAGGGCGAAGAATTCACCCCTCCACTTT.

There are many counts of this clone. The chain recombines TRBV5-1 with TRBJ1-4; a possible D gene is TRBD1 (6 bases). V was shortened by 4 bases and J by 3 bases, with 13 bases between the two germline ends. The CDR3 totals 15 residues. Germline V lookup: CDR1 SGHRS, CDR2 YFSETQ. DNA of the CDR3: TGCGCCAGCAGCCAGTACAGGGATTCTAATGAAAAACTGTTTTTT. Translation: CASSQYRDSNEKLFF. The whole variable domain, filled in from reference TRBV5-1 and TRBJ1-4, reads KAGVTQTPRYLIKTRGQQVTLSCSPISGHRSVSWYQQTPGQGLQFLFEYFSETQRNKGNFPGRFSGRQFSNSRSEMNVSTLELGDSALYLCASSQYRDSNEKLFFGSGTQLSVL.

The rearrangement links TRBV28 to TRBJ1-6; TRBD1 is a possible D gene (6 bases). V was trimmed by 4 bases and J by 8 bases, leaving 18 bases between them. Germline V gives CDR1 MDHEN, CDR2 SYDVKM. The CDR3 extends over 16 amino acids. The CDR3 loop is CASSSSGGPFHSPLHF. The CDR3 DNA follows: TGTGCCAGCAGTTCGAGCGGGGGCCCCTTCCATTCACCCCTCCACTTT.